Sequencing of this TCR beta chain was carried out in a study of shared clonotypes between healthy human individuals. Study-level background: Each donor contributed plates that comprised three CD4 naive, three CD4 memory, two CD8 naive and one CD8 memory. Study findings and constraints: Sharing across four donors was highest in naive CD4 (around 5%) and lowest in memory CD8 (roughly 0.4%). Sampling covered blood only; tissue repertoires likely differ.

Deep-level assay runs were performed. The method was immunoSEQ multiplex PCR; TCRdb's version includes in-frame clones alone and lacks a portion of them. The table includes about 2 million clones, roughly 95% detected once. A word on this clone: Antigen: not known.

J lost 1 base, V lost 3 bases, and 3 bases had no gene match. This CDR3 has 17 residues. Germline assignment: CDR1 SGHRS and CDR2 YFSETQ. Naive CD8 populations comprised CD45RO-negative cells positively selected for CCR7, excluding terminally differentiated effector memory CD45RA+ cells. This receptor was taken from a man aged 18 to 29 in good health. Sequencing was done on a sample of naive CD8+ T cells sorted from blood. The rearrangement uses TRBV5-1 and TRBJ2-1; 14 bases are a match to TRBD2. The CDR3 here is CASSYGLAGGSYNEQFF. Written as DNA, the CDR3 is TGCGCCAGCAGCTATGGACTAGCGGGAGGATCCTACAATGAGCAGTTCTTC.